Following are 8 T cell receptor beta chains from one sample sequenced in a study of tumor-infiltrating lymphocytes in primary liver carcinoma. A primer in the constant region served to generate TCR beta cDNA from roughly 520 ng of total RNA. Researchers made the TCR beta libraries by running three nested multiplex PCR rounds with slightly modified ARM-PCR. TRBV1-TRBV30 forward primers paired with a C-beta reverse primer drove the first two PCR rounds, about 10 cycles each. TCRdb processed the multiplex PCR reads anew with MiXCR; each CDR3 protein has one entry. The sample comprises around 78,000 distinct CDR3 sequences, over 55% of which are singletons, and about an eighth rests with the top ten. Scientists recovered RNA and DNA together from roughly 20-30 mg of unsorted bulk tissue. The sequenced sample was liver tumor tissue from sampling region 4. Subset: tumor region T4, right-lateral pole. The receptors derive from an older woman with primary liver carcinoma and hepatitis B virus infection.

This clonotype was observed at least ten times. The rearrangement uses TRBV4-1 and TRBJ1-5; 7 bases line up with TRBD1. The V gene end was trimmed by 4 bases and the J gene end by 4 bases; junction bases not matched to a gene: 10. Germline V lookup: CDR1 MGHRA, CDR2 YSYEKL. This CDR3 is built from 16 residues. CDR3 in amino acids: CASSPGPGQKNQPQHF. The CDR3 DNA reads as TGCGCCAGCAGCCCAGGCCCGGGACAGAAAAATCAGCCCCAGCATTTT.

With respect to this clonotype: Relative to the germline gene, one junction end is altered; a read error may explain this. This chain connects TRBV7-8 to TRBJ2-5; no definite D call. The tail of the sequence fits TRBJ2-1 better, so the J call may be wrong. The CDR3 sequence is 12 residues long. The V gene's germline CDR1 is SGHVS and CDR2 FQNEAQ. This CDR3 is CTSSLDQETQFF. The CDR3 bases are TGTACCAGCAGCTTGGACCAAGAGACCCAGTTCTTC.

In the case of this clonotype: The conserved phenylalanine or tryptophan is not found at the CDR3 terminus, so this likely reflects a read error. The V and J genes are TRBV12-3 or TRBV12-4 and TRBJ1-2; D is possibly TRBD1 (6 bases). V was shortened by 7 bases and J by 8 bases, with 17 bases between the two germline ends. This CDR3 has 13 amino acids. The CDR3: CASTTDRNCGYTL. CDR3 DNA sequence: TGTGCCAGCACTACTGACAGGAACTGCGGCTACACCTTA.

As regards this clonotype: The junction departs from germline at one end; a sequencing error may be responsible. The rearrangement uses TRBV5-1 and TRBJ1-2, with D perhaps matching TRBD1 (6 bases). This CDR3 spans 15 amino acids. Germline lookup yields CDR1 SGHRS and CDR2 YFSETQ. For the CDR3, the DNA is TGCGCCGGCAGCTTGTCCGGGACACGGGGAGATGGCTACACCTTC. Its protein product is CAGSLSGTRGDGYTF.

The chain joins TRBV11-3 to TRBJ2-3; 9 nucleotides agree with TRBD1. Germline loops: CDR1 SGHNT, CDR2 YENEEA. J lost 2 bases, V lost 6 bases, and 6 bases had no gene match. This CDR3 has 15 amino acids. This chain's CDR3 is CASSLGTGLTDTQYF. CDR3 DNA: TGTGCCAGCAGTCTCGGGACAGGGCTCACAGATACGCAGTATTTT. Complete variable domain (other parts from reference TRBV11-3 and TRBJ2-3): EAGVVQSPRYKIIEKKQPVAFWCNPISGHNTLYWYLQNLGQGPELLIRYENEEAVDDSQLPKDRFSAERLKGVDSTLKIQPAELGDSAVYLCASSLGTGLTDTQYFGPGTRLTVL.

In the case of this clonotype: The junction shows a germline mismatch at one end, possibly a read error. V and J are TRBV5-1 and TRBJ2-1; the D gene is possibly TRBD2 (6 bases). The CDR3 is made up of 14 amino acids. Germline V gene data show CDR1 as SGHRS and CDR2 as YFSETQ. In nucleotides, the CDR3 is TGCGCCATCAGCTTGGGACTGACTGGAAATGAGCAGTCCTTC. This gives the protein CAISLGLTGNEQSF.

To note about this clonotype: The CDR3 end shows no conserved phenylalanine or tryptophan, and so a read error is likely. The CDR3, as DNA: TGTGCCAGCAGTTTAGATCGACATACTAAAGATACGCAGTATCTT. It translates to CASSLDRHTKDTQYL. V is TRBV11-3 and J is TRBJ2-3; D is unclear. The CDR3 is 15 residues long. Germline V gene data show CDR1 as SGHNT and CDR2 as YENEEA.

The chain is built from TRBV11-2 and TRBJ2-4; unclear D gene. Per the germline V gene, CDR1 is SGHAT and CDR2 is FQNNGV. This CDR3 contains 15 residues. Trimming shortened V by 0 bases and J by 8 bases, and 14 bases separated the two germline ends. This CDR3 is CASSLEGLAEDIQYF. In nucleotides, the CDR3 is TGTGCCAGCAGCTTAGAAGGATTAGCCGAAGACATTCAGTACTTC.